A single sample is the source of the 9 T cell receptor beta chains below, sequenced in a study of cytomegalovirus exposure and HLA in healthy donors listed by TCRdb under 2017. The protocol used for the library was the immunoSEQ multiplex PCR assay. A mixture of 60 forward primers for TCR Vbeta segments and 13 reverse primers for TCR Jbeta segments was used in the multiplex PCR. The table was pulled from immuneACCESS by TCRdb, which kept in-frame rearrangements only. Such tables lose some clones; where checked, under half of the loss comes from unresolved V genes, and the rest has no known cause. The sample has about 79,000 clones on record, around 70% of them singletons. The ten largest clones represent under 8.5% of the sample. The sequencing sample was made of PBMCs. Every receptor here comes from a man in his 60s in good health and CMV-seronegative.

DNA of the CDR3: TGCGCCAGCAGCCCCGGACAGGGGAAGGGGGAGCAGTACTTC. Translating it yields CASSPGQGKGEQYF. This sequence joins TRBV5-1 and TRBJ2-7, with 9 bases identical to TRBD1. Unmatched junction bases numbered 9, after V lost 4 bases and J lost 7 bases. The CDR3 extends over 14 amino acids. Germline assignment: CDR1 SGHRS and CDR2 YFSETQ.

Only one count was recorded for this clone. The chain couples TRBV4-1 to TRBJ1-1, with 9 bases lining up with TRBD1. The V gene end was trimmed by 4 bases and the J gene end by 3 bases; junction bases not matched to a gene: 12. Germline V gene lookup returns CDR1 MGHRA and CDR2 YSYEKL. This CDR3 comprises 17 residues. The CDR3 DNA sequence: TGCGCCAGCAGCCTTCGGACAGGGGCGAGGATGGACACTGAAGCTTTCTTT. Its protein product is CASSLRTGARMDTEAFF.

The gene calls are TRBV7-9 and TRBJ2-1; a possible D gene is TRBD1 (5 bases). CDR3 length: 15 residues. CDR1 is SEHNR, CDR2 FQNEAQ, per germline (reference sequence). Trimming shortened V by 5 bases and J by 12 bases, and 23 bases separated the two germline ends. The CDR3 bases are TGTGCCAGCAGCCCCGTGGGGCCTTTAATCGGTGGGCAGTTCTTC. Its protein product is CASSPVGPLIGGQFF.

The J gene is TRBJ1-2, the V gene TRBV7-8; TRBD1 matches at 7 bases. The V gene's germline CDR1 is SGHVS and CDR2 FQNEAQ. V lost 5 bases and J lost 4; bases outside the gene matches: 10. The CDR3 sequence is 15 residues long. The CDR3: CASSARGQNLYGYTF. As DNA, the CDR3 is TGTGCCAGCAGCGCGCGGGGACAGAACCTCTATGGCTACACCTTC.

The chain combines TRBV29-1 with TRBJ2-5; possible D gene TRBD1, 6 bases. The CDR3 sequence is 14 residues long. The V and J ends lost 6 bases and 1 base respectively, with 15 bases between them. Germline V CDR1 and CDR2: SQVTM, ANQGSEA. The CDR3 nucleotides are TGCAGCGTCGTGAAGGACAGATTCCAAGAGACCCAGTACTTC. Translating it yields CSVVKDRFQETQYF.

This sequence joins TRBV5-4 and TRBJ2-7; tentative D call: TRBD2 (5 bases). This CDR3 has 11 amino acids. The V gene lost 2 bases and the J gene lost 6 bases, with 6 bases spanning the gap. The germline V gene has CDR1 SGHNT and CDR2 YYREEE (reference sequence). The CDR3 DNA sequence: TGTGCCAGCAGCTTACTAGGCGAGCAGTACTTC. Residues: CASSLLGEQYF.

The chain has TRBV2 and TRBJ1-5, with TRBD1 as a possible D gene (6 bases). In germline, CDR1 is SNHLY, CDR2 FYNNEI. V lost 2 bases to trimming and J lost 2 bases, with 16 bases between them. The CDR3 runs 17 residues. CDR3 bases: TGTGCCAGCAGTGAATCCCCCGGACAGTCCCGCAATCAGCCCCAGCATTTT. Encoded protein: CASSESPGQSRNQPQHF.

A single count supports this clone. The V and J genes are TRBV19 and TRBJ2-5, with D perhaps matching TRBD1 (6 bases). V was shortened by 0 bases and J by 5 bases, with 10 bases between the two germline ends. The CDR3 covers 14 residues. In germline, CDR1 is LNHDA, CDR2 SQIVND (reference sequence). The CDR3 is CASSIEPQGETQYF. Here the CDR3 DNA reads TGTGCCAGTAGTATAGAGCCCCAGGGGGAGACCCAGTACTTC.

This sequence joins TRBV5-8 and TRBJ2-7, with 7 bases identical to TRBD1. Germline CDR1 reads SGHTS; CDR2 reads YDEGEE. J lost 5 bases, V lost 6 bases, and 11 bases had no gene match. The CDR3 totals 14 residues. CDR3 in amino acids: CASTPEVGGHEQYF. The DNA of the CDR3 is TGTGCCAGCACTCCGGAGGTAGGGGGCCACGAGCAGTACTTC. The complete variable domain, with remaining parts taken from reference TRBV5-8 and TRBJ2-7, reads EAGVTQSPTHLIKTRGQQATLRCSPISGHTSVYWYQQALGLGLQFLLWYDEGEERNRGNFPPRFSGRQFPNYSSELNVNALELEDSALYLCASTPEVGGHEQYFGPGTRLTVT.